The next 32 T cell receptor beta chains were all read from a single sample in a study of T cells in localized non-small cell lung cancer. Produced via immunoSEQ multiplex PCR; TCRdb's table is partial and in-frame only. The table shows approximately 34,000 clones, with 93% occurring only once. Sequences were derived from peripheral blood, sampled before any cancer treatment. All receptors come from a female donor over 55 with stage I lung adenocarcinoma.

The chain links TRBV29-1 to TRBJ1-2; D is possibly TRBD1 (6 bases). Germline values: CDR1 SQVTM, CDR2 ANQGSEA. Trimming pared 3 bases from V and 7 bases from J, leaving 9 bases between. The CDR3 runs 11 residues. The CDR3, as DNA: TGCAGCGTTGATGAGGGGGTTGGCTACACCTTC. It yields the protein CSVDEGVGYTF.

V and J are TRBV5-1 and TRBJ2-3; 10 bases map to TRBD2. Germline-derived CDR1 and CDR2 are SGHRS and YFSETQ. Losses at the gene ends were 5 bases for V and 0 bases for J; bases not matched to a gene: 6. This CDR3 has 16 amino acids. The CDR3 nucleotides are TGCGCCAGCAGGGATGGACTAGCGGAAAGCACAGATACGCAGTATTTT. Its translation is CASRDGLAESTDTQYF.

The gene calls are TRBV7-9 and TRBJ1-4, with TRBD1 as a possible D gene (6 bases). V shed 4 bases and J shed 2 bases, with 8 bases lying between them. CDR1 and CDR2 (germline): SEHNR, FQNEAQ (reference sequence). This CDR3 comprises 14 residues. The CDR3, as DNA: TGTGCCAGCAGCTCGGACAGCACTAATGAAAAACTGTTTTTT. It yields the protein CASSSDSTNEKLFF.

CDR3 sequence reads: CASKNRGGNTIYF. CDR3 sequence (DNA): TGCGCCAGCAAAAACAGGGGCGGAAACACCATATATTTT. The chain combines TRBV10-2 with TRBJ1-3, with 7 bases that match TRBD1. CDR3 length: 13 residues. Per germline, CDR1 WSHSY and CDR2 SAAADI. Trimming cost V 7 bases and J 4 bases; bases outside gene matches: 4.

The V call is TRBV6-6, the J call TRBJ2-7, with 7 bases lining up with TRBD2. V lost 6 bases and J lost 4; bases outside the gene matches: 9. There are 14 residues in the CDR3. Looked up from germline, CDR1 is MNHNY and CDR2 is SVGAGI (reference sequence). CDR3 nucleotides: TGTGCCAGCAGAGTGGGAGGGACTATATACGAGCAGTACGTC. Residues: CASRVGGTIYEQYV.

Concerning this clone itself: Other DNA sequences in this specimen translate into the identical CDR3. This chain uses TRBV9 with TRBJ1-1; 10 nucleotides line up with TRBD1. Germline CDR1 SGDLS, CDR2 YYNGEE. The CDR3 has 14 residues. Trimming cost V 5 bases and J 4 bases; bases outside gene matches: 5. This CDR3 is CASSGQGGSTEAFF. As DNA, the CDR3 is TGTGCCAGCAGTGGACAGGGGGGGAGCACTGAAGCTTTCTTT.

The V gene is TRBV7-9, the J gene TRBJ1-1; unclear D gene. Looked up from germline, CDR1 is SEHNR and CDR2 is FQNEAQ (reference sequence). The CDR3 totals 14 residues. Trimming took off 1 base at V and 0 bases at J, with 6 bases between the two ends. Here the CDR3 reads CASSLDLMNTEAFF. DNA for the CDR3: TGTGCCAGCAGCTTAGACCTAATGAACACTGAAGCTTTCTTT.

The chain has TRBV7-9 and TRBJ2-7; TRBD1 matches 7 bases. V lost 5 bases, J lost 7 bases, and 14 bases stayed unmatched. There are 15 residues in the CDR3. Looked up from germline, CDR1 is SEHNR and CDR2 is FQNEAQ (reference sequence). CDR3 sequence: CASSPPGQLAREQYF. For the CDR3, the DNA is TGTGCCAGCAGCCCTCCGGGACAGCTTGCCCGGGAGCAGTACTTC.

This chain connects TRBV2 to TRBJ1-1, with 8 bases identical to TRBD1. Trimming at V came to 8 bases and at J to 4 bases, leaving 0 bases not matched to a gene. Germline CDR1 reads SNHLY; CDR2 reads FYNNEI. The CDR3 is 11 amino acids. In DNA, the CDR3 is TGTGCCAGCGACAGGGGCACTGAAGCTTTCTTT. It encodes CASDRGTEAFF.

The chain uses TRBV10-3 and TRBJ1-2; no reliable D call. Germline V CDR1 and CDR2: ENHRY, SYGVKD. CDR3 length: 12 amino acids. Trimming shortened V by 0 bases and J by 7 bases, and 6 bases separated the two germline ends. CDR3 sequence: CAISESAGGYTF. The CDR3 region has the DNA TGTGCCATCAGTGAGTCGGCGGGTGGCTACACCTTC.

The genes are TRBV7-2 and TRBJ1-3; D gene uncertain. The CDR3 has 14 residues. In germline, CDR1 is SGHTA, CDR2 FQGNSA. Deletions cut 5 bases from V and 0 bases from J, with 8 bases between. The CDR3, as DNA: TGTGCCAGCAGCCCCTCTAACTCTGGAAACACCATATATTTT. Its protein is CASSPSNSGNTIYF.

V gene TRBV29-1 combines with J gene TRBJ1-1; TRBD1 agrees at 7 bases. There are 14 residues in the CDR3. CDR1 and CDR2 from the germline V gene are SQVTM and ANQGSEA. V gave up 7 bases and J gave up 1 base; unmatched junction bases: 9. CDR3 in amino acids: CSAGTAPGNTEAFF. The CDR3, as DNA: TGCAGCGCAGGGACAGCCCCGGGGAACACTGAAGCTTTCTTT.

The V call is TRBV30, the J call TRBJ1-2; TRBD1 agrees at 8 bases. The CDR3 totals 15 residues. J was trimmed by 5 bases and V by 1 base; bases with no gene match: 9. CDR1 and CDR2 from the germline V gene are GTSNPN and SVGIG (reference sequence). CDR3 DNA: TGTGCCTGGAGTGATCAGGGGGCCCAATCGTATGGCTACACCTTC. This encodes CAWSDQGAQSYGYTF.

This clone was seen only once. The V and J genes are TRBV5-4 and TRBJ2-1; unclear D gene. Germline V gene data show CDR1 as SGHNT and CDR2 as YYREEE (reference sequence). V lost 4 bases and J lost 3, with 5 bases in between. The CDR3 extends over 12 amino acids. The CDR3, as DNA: TGTGCCAGCAGCAGAGACTACAATGAGCAGTTCTTC. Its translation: CASSRDYNEQFF. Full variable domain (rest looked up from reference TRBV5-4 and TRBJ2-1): ETGVTQSPTHLIKTRGQQVTLRCSSQSGHNTVSWYQQALGQGPQFIFQYYREEENGRGNFPPRFSGLQFPNYSSELNVNALELDDSALYLCASSRDYNEQFFGPGTRLTVL.

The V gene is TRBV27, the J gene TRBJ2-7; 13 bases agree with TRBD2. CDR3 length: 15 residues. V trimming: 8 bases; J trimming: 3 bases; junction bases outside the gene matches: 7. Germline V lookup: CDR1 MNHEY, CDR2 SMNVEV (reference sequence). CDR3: CASGGLAGDYYEQYF. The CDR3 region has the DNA TGTGCCAGCGGAGGACTAGCGGGAGACTACTACGAGCAGTACTTC.

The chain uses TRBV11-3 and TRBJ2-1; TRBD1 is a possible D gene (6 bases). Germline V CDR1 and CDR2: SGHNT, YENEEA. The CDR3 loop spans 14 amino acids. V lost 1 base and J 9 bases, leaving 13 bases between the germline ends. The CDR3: CASSLGRGGSEQFF. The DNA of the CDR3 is TGTGCCAGCAGCTTAGGCAGGGGCGGAAGTGAGCAGTTCTTC.

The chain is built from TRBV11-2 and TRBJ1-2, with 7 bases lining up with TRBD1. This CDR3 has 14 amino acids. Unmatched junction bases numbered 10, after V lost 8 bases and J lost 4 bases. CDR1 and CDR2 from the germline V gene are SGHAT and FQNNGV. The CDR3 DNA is TGTGCCAGCGGCCACAGGGGAGTCATCTATGGCTACACCTTC. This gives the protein CASGHRGVIYGYTF.

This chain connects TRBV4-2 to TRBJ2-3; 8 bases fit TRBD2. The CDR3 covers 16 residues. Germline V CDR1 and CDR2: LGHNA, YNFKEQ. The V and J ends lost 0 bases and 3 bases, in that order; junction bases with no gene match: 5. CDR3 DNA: TGTGCCAGCAGCCAAGATCCGGGAGGGCCGACAGATACGCAGTATTTT. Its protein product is CASSQDPGGPTDTQYF.

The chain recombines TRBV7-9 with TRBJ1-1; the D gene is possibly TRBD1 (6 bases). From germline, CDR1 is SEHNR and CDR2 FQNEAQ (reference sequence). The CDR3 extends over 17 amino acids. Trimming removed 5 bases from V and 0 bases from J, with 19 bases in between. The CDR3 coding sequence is TGTGCCAGCAGCCGAAGGAGTGGGACAACCTTGAACACTGAAGCTTTCTTT. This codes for CASSRRSGTTLNTEAFF.

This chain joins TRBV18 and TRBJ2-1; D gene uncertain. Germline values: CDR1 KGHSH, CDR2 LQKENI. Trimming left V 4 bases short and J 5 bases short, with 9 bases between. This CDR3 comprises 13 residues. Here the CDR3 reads CASSQGRNNEQFF. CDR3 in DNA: TGTGCCAGCTCACAAGGGCGGAACAATGAGCAGTTCTTC.

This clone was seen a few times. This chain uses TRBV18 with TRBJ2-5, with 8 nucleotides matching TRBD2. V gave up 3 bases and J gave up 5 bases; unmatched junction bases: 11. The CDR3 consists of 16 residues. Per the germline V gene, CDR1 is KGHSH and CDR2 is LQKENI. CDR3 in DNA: TGTGCCAGCTCACCTATTGCCGGGAGGGCCGGGGAGACCCAGTACTTC. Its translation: CASSPIAGRAGETQYF.

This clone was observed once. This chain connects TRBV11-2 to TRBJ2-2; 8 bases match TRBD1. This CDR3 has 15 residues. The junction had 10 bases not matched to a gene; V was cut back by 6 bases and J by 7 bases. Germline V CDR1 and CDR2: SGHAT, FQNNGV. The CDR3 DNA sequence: TGTGCCAGCAGTCAAATAACCAGGGGGCTCGGGGAGCTGTTTTTT. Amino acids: CASSQITRGLGELFF.

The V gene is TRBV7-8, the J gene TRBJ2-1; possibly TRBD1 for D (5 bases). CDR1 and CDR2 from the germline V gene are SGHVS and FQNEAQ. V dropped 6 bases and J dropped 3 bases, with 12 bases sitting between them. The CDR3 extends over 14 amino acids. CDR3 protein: CASRRQLFYNEQFF. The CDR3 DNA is TGTGCCAGCAGAAGACAGCTATTCTACAATGAGCAGTTCTTC.

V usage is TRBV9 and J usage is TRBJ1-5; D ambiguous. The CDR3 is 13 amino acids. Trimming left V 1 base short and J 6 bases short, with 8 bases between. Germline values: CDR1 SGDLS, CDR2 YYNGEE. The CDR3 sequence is CASSVSQGQPQHF. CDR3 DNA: TGTGCCAGCAGCGTAAGTCAAGGTCAGCCCCAGCATTTT. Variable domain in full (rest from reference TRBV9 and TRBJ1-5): DSGVTQTPKHLITATGQRVTLRCSPRSGDLSVYWYQQSLDQGLQFLIQYYNGEERAKGNILERFSAQQFPDLHSELNLSSLELGDSALYFCASSVSQGQPQHFGDGTRLSIL.

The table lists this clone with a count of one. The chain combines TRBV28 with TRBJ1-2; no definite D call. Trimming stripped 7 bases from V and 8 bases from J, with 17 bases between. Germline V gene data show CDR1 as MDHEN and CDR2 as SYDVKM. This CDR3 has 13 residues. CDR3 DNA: TGTGCCAGCACGCCCCCCCGGGGAACGGGCTACACCTTC. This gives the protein CASTPPRGTGYTF.

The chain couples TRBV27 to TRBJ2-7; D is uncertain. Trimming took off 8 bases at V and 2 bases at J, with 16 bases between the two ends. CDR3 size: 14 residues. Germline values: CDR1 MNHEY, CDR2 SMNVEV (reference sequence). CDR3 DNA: TGTGCCAGCTTCCAAAGGTTAGGGCCCTACGAGCAGTACTTC. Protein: CASFQRLGPYEQYF.

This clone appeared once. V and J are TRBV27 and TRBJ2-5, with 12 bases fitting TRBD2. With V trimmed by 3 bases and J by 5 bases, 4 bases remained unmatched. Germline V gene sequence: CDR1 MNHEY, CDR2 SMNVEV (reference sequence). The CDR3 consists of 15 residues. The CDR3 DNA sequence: TGTGCCAGCAGTTTCTCTAGCGGGAGGGGGGAGACCCAGTACTTC. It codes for CASSFSSGRGETQYF.

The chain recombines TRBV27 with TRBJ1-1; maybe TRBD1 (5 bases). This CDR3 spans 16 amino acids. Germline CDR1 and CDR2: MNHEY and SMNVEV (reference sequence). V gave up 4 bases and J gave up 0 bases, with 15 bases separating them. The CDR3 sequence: CASSYSRDGLNTEAFF. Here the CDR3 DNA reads TGTGCCAGCAGTTACAGTCGGGACGGATTGAACACTGAAGCTTTCTTT.

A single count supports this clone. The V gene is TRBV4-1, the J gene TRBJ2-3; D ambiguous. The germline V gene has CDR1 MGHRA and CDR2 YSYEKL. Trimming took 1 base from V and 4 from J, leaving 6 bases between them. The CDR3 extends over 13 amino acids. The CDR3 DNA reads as TGCGCCAGCAGCCAAGTGGGCCCAGATACGCAGTATTTT. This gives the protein CASSQVGPDTQYF.

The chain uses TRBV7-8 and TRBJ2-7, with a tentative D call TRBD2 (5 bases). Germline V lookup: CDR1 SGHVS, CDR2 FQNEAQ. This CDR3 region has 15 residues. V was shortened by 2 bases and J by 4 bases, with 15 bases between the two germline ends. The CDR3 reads CASSLPPGSVYEQYV. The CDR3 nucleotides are TGTGCCAGCAGCTTACCTCCGGGGAGTGTATACGAGCAGTACGTC.

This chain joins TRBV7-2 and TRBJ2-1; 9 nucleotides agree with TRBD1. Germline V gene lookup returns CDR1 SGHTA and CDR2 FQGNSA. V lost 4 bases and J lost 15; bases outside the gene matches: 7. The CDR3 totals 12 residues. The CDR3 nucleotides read TGTGCCAGCAGCTCTAAACAGGGGGCTCTGTTCTTC. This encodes CASSSKQGALFF.

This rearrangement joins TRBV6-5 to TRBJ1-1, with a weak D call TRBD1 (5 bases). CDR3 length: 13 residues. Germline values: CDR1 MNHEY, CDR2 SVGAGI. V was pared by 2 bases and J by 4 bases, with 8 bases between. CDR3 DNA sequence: TGTGCCAGCAGTTACGGGGGAATCACTGAAGCTTTCTTT. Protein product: CASSYGGITEAFF.